This T cell receptor beta chain was recorded in a study of cytomegalovirus exposure and HLA in healthy donors. Study-wide context: Genotyping of some 400 donors showed that roughly 80% belonged to the Caucasian-associated ancestry cluster.

It was with 60 Vbeta and 13 Jbeta primers that the PCR ran. Measured with immunoSEQ multiplex PCR; TCRdb has only the in-frame clones, and not every one. The top ten clones hold around 10% of a sample with 65,000 to 90,000 clones, 60% to 80% of them seen once. Comment on this clone: The target antigen is unknown.

Study results and caveats: Researchers reported from a later analysis that most CMV-associated TCR beta chains appeared HLA-restricted.

The donors gave bone marrow, and they were healthy. The sequence was obtained from a woman between 35 and 50 years old in good health and CMV-seropositive. Material for sequencing was PBMCs.

Here the CDR3 DNA reads TGTGCCAGCAGTTACTTGGGGCCTCGCGACACTGAAGCTTTCTTT. This encodes CASSYLGPRDTEAFF. This rearrangement joins TRBV6-5 to TRBJ1-1; D may be TRBD1 (5 bases). The CDR3 runs to 15 residues. Germline V gives CDR1 MNHEY, CDR2 SVGAGI. V lost 1 base and J lost 3, with 12 bases in between.